Below are 10 T cell receptor beta chains sequenced from a single sample in a study of T-cell reconstitution after alpha-beta-depleted transplantation in children. A TCRbeta library incorporating unique molecular identifiers was prepared. MiXCR was run by TCRdb on the PCR reads, yielding one entry per CDR3 protein. The sample has 800,000 to 1,000,000 distinct CDR3 sequences; about 29% are singletons. Here the sequenced sample was PBMCs, mostly from graft donor cells, taken 360 days after TCRalphabeta/CD19-depleted stem cell transplant. The receptors were gathered from a boy under two years old who had a stem cell transplant for SCID, so the T cells may come from the graft donor.

This clonotype was counted a single time. This chain links TRBV30 with TRBJ2-2; no definite D call. V lost 6 bases to trimming and J lost 2 bases, with 10 bases between them. The V gene's germline CDR1 is GTSNPN and CDR2 SVGIG (reference sequence). The length of the CDR3 is 13 residues. The CDR3 sequence: CACRSINTGELFF. The CDR3 DNA reads TGTGCCTGCAGGTCAATTAACACCGGGGAGCTGTTTTTT. The full variable domain, its missing parts supplied by reference TRBV30 and TRBJ2-2, is SQTIHQWPATLVQPVGSPLSLECTVEGTSNPNLYWYRQAAGRGLQLLFYSVGIGQISSEVPQNLSASRPQDRQFILSSKKLLLSDSGFYLCACRSINTGELFFGEGSRLTVL.

This clonotype was found a few times. The J gene is TRBJ2-7, the V gene TRBV9; D may be TRBD1 (5 bases). The CDR3 is made up of 17 amino acids. The V gene's germline CDR1 is SGDLS and CDR2 YYNGEE. Trimming took 0 bases from V and 5 from J, leaving 21 bases between them. In DNA form, the CDR3 reads TGTGCCAGCAGCGTAGCTGCGGCAGGGTGGTCTCGGGACGAGCAGTACTTC. It is translated as CASSVAAAGWSRDEQYF.

The CDR3 loop is CASSRPRLSGATDTQYF. CDR3 nucleotides: TGCGCCAGCAGCAGGCCCCGTCTTAGCGGGGCTACAGATACGCAGTATTTT. The genes are TRBV5-1 and TRBJ2-3, with TRBD2 matching 8 bases. CDR3 length: 17 amino acids. Germline V gene data show CDR1 as SGHRS and CDR2 as YFSETQ. Trimming took 4 bases from V and 3 from J; bases not matched to a gene: 13.

A few counts support this clonotype. The rearrangement uses TRBV4-3 and TRBJ2-2, with unresolved D. This CDR3 is 18 amino acids long. CDR1 and CDR2 (germline): LGHNA, YSLEER. Trimming shortened V by 2 bases and J by 4 bases, and 20 bases separated the two germline ends. The CDR3 spells CASSQSVGYYFRTGELFF. CDR3 nucleotide sequence: TGCGCCAGCAGCCAATCCGTCGGCTACTATTTCCGCACCGGGGAGCTGTTTTTT.

The chain recombines TRBV12-5 with TRBJ1-1, with 8 positions matching TRBD1. The CDR3 totals 12 residues. Germline trimming cut 5 bases from V and 10 bases from J; bases unmatched to any gene: 6. Germline V lookup: CDR1 LGHNT, CDR2 FRNRAP. CDR3 sequence (DNA): TGTGCTAGTGGTAACCAGGGGGCGCGAGCTTTCTTT. This gives the protein CASGNQGARAFF.

The chain couples TRBV11-2 to TRBJ2-5; D remains unclear. From germline, CDR1 is SGHAT and CDR2 FQNNGV. The CDR3 has 13 residues. Trimming took off 2 bases at V and 3 bases at J, with 7 bases between the two ends. DNA of the CDR3: TGTGCCAGCAGCTTATGGTCGGAAGAGACCCAGTACTTC. Protein sequence: CASSLWSEETQYF.

The CDR3 bases are TGCGCCAGCGGCTTAGACAGGGACAATCAGCCCCAGCATTTT. Protein sequence: CASGLDRDNQPQHF. V usage is TRBV10-1 and J usage is TRBJ1-5; TRBD1 agrees at 7 bases. There are 14 residues in the CDR3. V lost 8 bases to trimming and J lost 3 bases; unmatched junction nucleotides: 7. CDR1 is WNHNN and CDR2 is SYGVQD in the germline V gene (reference sequence).

This clonotype turned up a few times. The V call is TRBV20-1, the J call TRBJ1-6; D may be TRBD1 (5 bases). The CDR3 is made up of 14 amino acids. Germline lookup yields CDR1 DFQATT and CDR2 SNEGSKA (reference sequence). The ends were cut back, 1 base at V and 7 bases at J, with 11 bases in the middle. The CDR3 here is CSARVRRANSPLHF. DNA for the CDR3: TGCAGTGCTAGAGTGCGCAGGGCAAATTCACCCCTCCACTTT.

The sample holds a few counts of this clonotype. This chain connects TRBV18 to TRBJ2-7, with D perhaps matching TRBD1 (5 bases). Germline V gives CDR1 KGHSH, CDR2 LQKENI. Trimming stripped 4 bases from V and 6 bases from J, with 16 bases between. CDR3 length equals 14 residues. CDR3 nucleotides: TGTGCCAGCTCACGTGGGGCCAGGGTTAGCGAGCAGTACTTC. Protein sequence: CASSRGARVSEQYF.

This clonotype was observed a handful of times. The J gene is TRBJ1-3, the V gene TRBV6-5; D gene ambiguous. The CDR3 has 17 amino acids. V was trimmed by 0 bases and J by 0 bases, leaving 12 bases between them. Germline V gene lookup returns CDR1 MNHEY and CDR2 SVGAGI. DNA for the CDR3: TGTGCCAGCAGTTACTCGGCGAACCCAGTCTCTGGAAACACCATATATTTT. It translates to CASSYSANPVSGNTIYF.